The TCR beta chain under discussion was sequenced for a study of T cell repertoires in cytomegalovirus infection. CDR1 and CDR2 (germline): SNHLY, FYNNEI. This CDR3 contains 16 residues. V shed 1 base and J shed 5 bases, with 14 bases lying between them. TCRdb processed the reads anew with MiXCR; each CDR3 protein has one entry. Of fewer than 900,000 distinct CDR3 sequences in the sample, approximately 32% were seen once. There are a few counts of this clonotype. Its antigen remains unknown. The V call is TRBV2, the J call TRBJ2-2; D call uncertain. The receptor was isolated from a human donor in good health (CMV status not recorded). Some clones in this sample may be carry-over from other donors' samples. The sample in question was cultured CD8+ T cells from PBMCs, obtained from culture after CMV antigen stimulation. CDR3 region: CASSEGQRAVTGELFF. Here the CDR3 DNA reads TGTGCCAGCAGTGAAGGTCAAAGGGCTGTTACCGGGGAGCTGTTTTTT.